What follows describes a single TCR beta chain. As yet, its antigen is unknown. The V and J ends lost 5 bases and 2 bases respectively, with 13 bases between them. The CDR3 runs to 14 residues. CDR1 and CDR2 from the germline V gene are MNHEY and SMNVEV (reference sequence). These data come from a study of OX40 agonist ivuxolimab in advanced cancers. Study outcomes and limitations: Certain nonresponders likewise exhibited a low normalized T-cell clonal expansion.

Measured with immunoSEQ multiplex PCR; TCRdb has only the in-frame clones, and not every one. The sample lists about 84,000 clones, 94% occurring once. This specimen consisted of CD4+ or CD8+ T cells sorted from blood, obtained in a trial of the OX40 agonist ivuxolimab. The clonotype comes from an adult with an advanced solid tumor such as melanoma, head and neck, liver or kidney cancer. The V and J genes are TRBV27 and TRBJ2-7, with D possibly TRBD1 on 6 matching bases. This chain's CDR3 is CASSPAQGPYEQYF. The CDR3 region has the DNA TGTGCCAGCAGTCCTGCACAGGGACCCTACGAGCAGTACTTC.